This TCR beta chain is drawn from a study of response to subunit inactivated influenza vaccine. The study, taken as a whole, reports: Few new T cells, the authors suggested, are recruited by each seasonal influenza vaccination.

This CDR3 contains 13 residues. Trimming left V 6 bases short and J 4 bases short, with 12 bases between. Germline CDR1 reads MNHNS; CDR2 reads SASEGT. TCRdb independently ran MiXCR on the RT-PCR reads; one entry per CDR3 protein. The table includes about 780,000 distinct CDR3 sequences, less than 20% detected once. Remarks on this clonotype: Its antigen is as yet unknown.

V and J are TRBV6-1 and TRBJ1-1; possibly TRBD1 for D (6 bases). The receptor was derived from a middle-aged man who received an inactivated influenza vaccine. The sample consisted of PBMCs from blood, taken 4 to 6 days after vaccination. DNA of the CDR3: TGTGCCAGCAGGAGGTCACAGGGCACTGAAGCTTTCTTT. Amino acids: CASRRSQGTEAFF.